This section outlines one TCR beta chain sequence together with its context. This sample was taken from a study of long-term antiretroviral therapy in people with HIV. Germline assignment: CDR1 MNHEY and CDR2 SVGAGI. The CDR3 is 16 amino acids. V shed 2 bases and J shed 2 bases, with 12 bases lying between them. Survey-level immunoSEQ v3.0 assays were run. Only in-frame clones appear in the TCRdb table, and some are missing; sequencing was by immunoSEQ multiplex PCR. Of around 20,000 clones listed, around 87% were seen once; the top ten hold roughly 3.5%. The TCR sequence derives from a woman in her forties or fifties with HIV. This chain uses TRBV6-5 with TRBJ2-2, with D possibly being TRBD2 (5 bases). The material was unsorted PBMCs, obtained approximately 2.6 years after starting antiretroviral therapy. CDR3 sequence reads: CASSYGVAGNTGELFF. The CDR3, as DNA: TGTGCCAGCAGTTACGGAGTTGCGGGCAACACCGGGGAGCTGTTTTTT.